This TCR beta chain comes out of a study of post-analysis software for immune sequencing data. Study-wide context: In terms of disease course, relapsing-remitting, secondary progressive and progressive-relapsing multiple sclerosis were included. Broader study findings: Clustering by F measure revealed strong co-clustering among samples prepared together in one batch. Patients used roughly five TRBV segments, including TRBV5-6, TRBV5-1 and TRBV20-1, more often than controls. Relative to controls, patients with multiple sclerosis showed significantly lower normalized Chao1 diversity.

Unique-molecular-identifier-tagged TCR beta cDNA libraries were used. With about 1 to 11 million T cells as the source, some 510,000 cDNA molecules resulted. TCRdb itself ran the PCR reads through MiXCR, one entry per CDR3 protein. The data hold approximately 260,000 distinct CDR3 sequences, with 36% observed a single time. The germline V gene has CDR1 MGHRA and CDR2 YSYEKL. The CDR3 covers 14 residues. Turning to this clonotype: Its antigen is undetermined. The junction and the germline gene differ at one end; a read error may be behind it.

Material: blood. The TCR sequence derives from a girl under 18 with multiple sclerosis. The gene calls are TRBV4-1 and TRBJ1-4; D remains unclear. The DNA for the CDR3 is TGCGCCAACAGCCCGGGTGTCGGGAATGAAAAACTGTTTTTT. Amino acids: CANSPGVGNEKLFF.